This is a list of T cell receptor beta chains from one sample in a study of blood T cells in healthy people across ages. TCRdb used MiXCR to reprocess the 5' RACE reads, holding one entry per CDR3 protein. This repertoire shows around 1,700,000 distinct CDR3 sequences, 28% found once; its top ten account for roughly 8%. Sequencing was done on a sample of blood. These receptors were collected from a woman under 40 in good health. The CDR3 runs from the conserved cysteine through the conserved F or W. D genes are given only for firm matches. Only part of the rows carry a size: once, few, many, or a class if the clone is expanded.

size: .; D: TRBD1; V: TRBV11-3; J: TRBJ2-7; CDR3: CASSEGDSRHEQYF; DNA: TGTGCCAGCAGCGAGGGGGACAGCCGCCACGAGCAGTACTTC
size: few; D: TRBD1; V: TRBV10-3; J: TRBJ1-1; CDR3: CAIRTRGLDTEAFF; DNA: TGTGCCATCAGGACGAGGGGGCTAGATACTGAAGCTTTCTTT
size: .; D: TRBD2; V: TRBV4-1; J: TRBJ2-7; CDR3: CASRPTGGGAYEQYF; DNA: TGCGCCAGCAGACCTACTGGCGGGGGGGCCTACGAGCAGTACTTC
size: .; D: .; V: TRBV20-1; J: TRBJ2-5; CDR3: CSARGVGGQETQYF; DNA: TGCAGTGCTAGAGGTGTGGGGGGCCAAGAGACCCAGTACTTC
size: few; D: TRBD1; V: TRBV18; J: TRBJ2-1; CDR3: CASSRLGTDNEQFF; DNA: TGTGCCAGCTCTCGCCTAGGGACAGACAATGAGCAGTTCTTC
size: .; D: .; V: TRBV29-1; J: TRBJ1-1; CDR3: CSANPTAEAFF; DNA: TGCAGCGCTAACCCGACGGCTGAAGCTTTCTTT
size: .; D: .; V: TRBV20-1; J: TRBJ1-5; CDR3: CSASMGSGLGQPQHF; DNA: TGCAGTGCTAGTATGGGCTCGGGTTTGGGTCAGCCCCAGCATTTT
size: .; D: .; V: TRBV20-1; J: TRBJ2-5; CDR3: CSARGRGARETQYF; DNA: TGCAGTGCTAGGGGAAGGGGGGCCCGGGAGACCCAGTACTTC
size: few; D: TRBD2; V: TRBV12-3/TRBV12-4; J: TRBJ2-6; CDR3: CASSSSGRVGANVLTF; DNA: TGTGCCAGCAGTTCCAGCGGGAGGGTCGGGGCCAACGTCCTGACTTTC
size: .; D: TRBD2; V: TRBV6-2/TRBV6-3; J: TRBJ2-7; CDR3: CASRRGTSGYNEQYF; DNA: TGTGCCAGCAGAAGGGGGACTAGCGGCTACAATGAGCAGTACTTC
size: few; D: .; V: TRBV12-3/TRBV12-4; J: TRBJ2-2; CDR3: CASSFAGFETGELFF; DNA: TGTGCCAGCAGTTTTGCTGGGTTCGAGACCGGGGAGCTGTTTTTT
size: .; D: TRBD2; V: TRBV7-8; J: TRBJ2-5; CDR3: CASSSGGAGGNQETQYF; DNA: TGTGCCAGCAGCTCAGGTGGGGCGGGAGGGAACCAAGAGACCCAGTACTTC
size: many; D: .; V: TRBV20-1; J: TRBJ2-4; CDR3: CSAKWIGRDQYF; DNA: TGCAGTGCTAAATGGATTGGGCGGGATCAGTACTTC
size: .; D: .; V: TRBV19; J: TRBJ1-1; CDR3: CASRQPGGHTEAFF; DNA: TGTGCCAGTCGCCAGCCGGGGGGGCACACTGAAGCTTTCTTT
size: .; D: TRBD2; V: TRBV20-1; J: TRBJ2-7; CDR3: CSARNGLAVYNEQYF; DNA: TGCAGTGCTAGGAACGGACTAGCGGTATACAATGAGCAGTACTTC
size: many; D: TRBD2; V: TRBV20-1; J: TRBJ2-5; CDR3: CSARDGGGRQETQYF; DNA: TGCAGTGCTAGAGATGGTGGCGGGAGGCAAGAGACCCAGTACTTC
size: .; D: .; V: TRBV3-1; J: TRBJ1-4; CDR3: CASSQKVTGEKLFF; DNA: TGTGCCAGCAGCCAAAAGGTAACGGGAGAAAAACTGTTTTTT
size: .; D: .; V: TRBV2; J: TRBJ2-5; CDR3: CASKRGQQETQYF; DNA: TGTGCCAGCAAGAGGGGCCAGCAAGAGACCCAGTACTTC
size: few; D: .; V: TRBV29-1; J: TRBJ1-1; CDR3: CSVEREQGIGGAFF; DNA: TGCAGCGTTGAACGTGAACAGGGTATTGGAGGAGCTTTCTTT
size: many; D: .; V: TRBV7-8; J: TRBJ1-2; CDR3: CASSRRETDYGYTF; DNA: TGTGCCAGCAGCCGGAGGGAGACAGATTATGGCTACACCTTC
size: .; D: .; V: TRBV20-1; J: TRBJ1-3; CDR3: CSARMADTIYF; DNA: TGCAGTGCTAGAATGGCGGACACCATATATTTT
size: few; D: .; V: TRBV14; J: TRBJ2-1; CDR3: CASSHQGLGEQFF; DNA: TGTGCCAGCAGCCATCAGGGTTTGGGTGAGCAGTTCTTC
size: many; D: TRBD1; V: TRBV7-8; J: TRBJ1-2; CDR3: CASSKLDRGLNYGYTF; DNA: TGTGCCAGCAGCAAACTTGACAGGGGGTTGAACTATGGCTACACCTTC
size: many; D: .; V: TRBV3-1; J: TRBJ2-3; CDR3: CASSQVRDTQYF; DNA: TGTGCCAGCAGCCAAGTCCGCGATACGCAGTATTTT
size: many; D: TRBD2; V: TRBV6-6; J: TRBJ2-5; CDR3: CASSYSGTSGKETQYF; DNA: TGTGCCAGCAGTTACTCGGGGACTAGCGGCAAAGAGACCCAGTACTTC
size: .; D: .; V: TRBV10-1; J: TRBJ2-3; CDR3: CASSPSVTDTQYF; DNA: TGCGCCAGCAGTCCCTCAGTGACAGATACGCAGTATTTT
size: .; D: .; V: TRBV12-3/TRBV12-4; J: TRBJ2-3; CDR3: CASSKGRPTSTDTQYF; DNA: TGTGCCAGCAGTAAAGGACGTCCAACTAGCACAGATACGCAGTATTTT
size: .; D: TRBD2; V: TRBV7-3; J: TRBJ2-7; CDR3: CASSWKSGGASEQYF; DNA: TGTGCCAGCAGCTGGAAAAGCGGGGGGGCAAGCGAGCAGTACTTC
size: .; D: .; V: TRBV20-1; J: TRBJ2-1; CDR3: CSAQEVRRVDEQFF; DNA: TGCAGTGCCCAGGAGGTCCGCCGGGTCGATGAGCAGTTCTTC
size: many; D: .; V: TRBV27; J: TRBJ2-7; CDR3: CASSLSGQGSYEQYF; DNA: TGCGCCAGCAGCTTGTCAGGGCAGGGCTCCTACGAGCAGTACTTC
size: many; D: TRBD2; V: TRBV12-3/TRBV12-4; J: TRBJ2-7; CDR3: CASSGSGGDSYEQYF; DNA: TGTGCCAGCAGTGGGAGCGGGGGGGATTCCTACGAGCAGTACTTC
size: .; D: .; V: TRBV29-1; J: TRBJ1-4; CDR3: CSGRSAGLNEKRFF; DNA: TGCAGCGGCCGCAGCGCGGGGTTGAATGAAAAACGGTTTTTT
size: few; D: .; V: TRBV2; J: TRBJ2-1; CDR3: CASGQAFYEQFF; DNA: TGTGCCAGCGGCCAGGCGTTCTATGAGCAGTTCTTC
size: .; D: TRBD1; V: TRBV7-9; J: TRBJ1-4; CDR3: CASSLDETGYEKLFF; DNA: TGTGCCAGCAGCTTAGACGAGACAGGGTATGAAAAACTGTTTTTT
size: few; D: TRBD2; V: TRBV5-1; J: TRBJ2-3; CDR3: CASASGGATDTQYF; DNA: TGCGCCAGCGCTAGCGGGGGGGCAACAGATACGCAGTATTTT
size: few; D: .; V: TRBV7-9; J: TRBJ2-7; CDR3: CASSLEPPRKQYF; DNA: TGTGCCAGCAGCTTAGAACCCCCTAGAAAGCAGTACTTC
size: many; D: .; V: TRBV3-1; J: TRBJ2-1; CDR3: CASSQGSNEQFF; DNA: TGCGCCAGCAGCCAAGGGAGCAATGAGCAGTTCTTC
size: few; D: TRBD1; V: TRBV12-3/TRBV12-4; J: TRBJ1-4; CDR3: CASSRNRGSEKLFF; DNA: TGTGCCAGCAGTCGAAACAGGGGAAGTGAAAAACTGTTTTTT
size: many; D: .; V: TRBV7-2; J: TRBJ2-4; CDR3: CASSQGTSQDQYF; DNA: TGTGCCAGCAGCCAGGGTACTAGCCAGGATCAGTACTTC
size: .; D: TRBD2; V: TRBV4-2; J: TRBJ2-1; CDR3: CASSLSGGNRDNEQFF; DNA: TGTGCCAGCAGCCTTAGCGGGGGGAATCGAGACAATGAGCAGTTCTTC
size: few; D: TRBD1; V: TRBV7-2; J: TRBJ2-3; CDR3: CASSLQTGGDTQYF; DNA: TGTGCCAGCAGCTTACAGACAGGGGGAGATACGCAGTATTTT
size: many; D: TRBD2; V: TRBV12-3/TRBV12-4; J: TRBJ2-1; CDR3: CASSPRLAAEQFF; DNA: TGTGCCAGCAGTCCCCGACTAGCCGCTGAGCAGTTCTTC
size: .; D: .; V: TRBV28; J: TRBJ2-7; CDR3: CASGAGVEQYF; DNA: TGTGCCAGCGGGGCCGGGGTCGAGCAGTACTTC
size: .; D: .; V: TRBV28; J: TRBJ1-1; CDR3: CASRLRSGASRLNTEAFF; DNA: TGTGCCAGCAGATTACGATCGGGGGCGAGTCGTTTGAACACTGAAGCTTTCTTT
size: few; D: .; V: TRBV7-8; J: TRBJ2-3; CDR3: CASSPRQGRDTDTQYF; DNA: TGTGCCAGCAGCCCTCGACAGGGGAGGGACACAGATACGCAGTATTTT
size: few; D: TRBD2; V: TRBV24-1; J: TRBJ2-1; CDR3: CATSVAGGWNEQFF; DNA: TGTGCCACCAGTGTAGCGGGGGGCTGGAATGAGCAGTTCTTC
size: .; D: .; V: TRBV12-3/TRBV12-4; J: TRBJ2-5; CDR3: CASSKMGETQYF; DNA: TGTGCCAGCAGCAAAATGGGGGAGACCCAGTACTTC
size: .; D: .; V: TRBV7-6; J: TRBJ2-7; CDR3: CASSLGGKSTGQYF; DNA: TGTGCCAGCAGCTTAGGAGGGAAAAGCACCGGGCAGTACTTC
size: .; D: .; V: TRBV6-6; J: TRBJ1-1; CDR3: CASRFRDLEAFF; DNA: TGTGCCAGCAGATTCCGGGACCTGGAAGCTTTCTTT
size: few; D: TRBD1; V: TRBV3-1; J: TRBJ2-7; CDR3: CASSQAARGPYEQYF; DNA: TGTGCCAGCAGCCAAGCGGCCAGGGGGCCCTACGAGCAGTACTTC
size: few; D: TRBD2; V: TRBV20-1; J: TRBJ2-3; CDR3: CSKQSGDSTDTQYF; DNA: TGCAGTAAACAGAGCGGGGACTCCACAGATACGCAGTATTTT
size: .; D: .; V: TRBV5-1; J: TRBJ1-2; CDR3: CASSGETGLDGYTF; DNA: TGCGCCAGCAGCGGGGAGACAGGTCTCGATGGCTACACCTTC
size: few; D: TRBD1; V: TRBV6-4; J: TRBJ1-5; CDR3: CASSEGTGPLQPQHF; DNA: TGTGCCAGCAGTGAGGGGACAGGCCCTTTACAGCCCCAGCATTTT
size: few; D: TRBD1; V: TRBV2; J: TRBJ1-1; CDR3: CASWGPGGAGTEAFF; DNA: TGTGCCAGCTGGGGGCCAGGGGGCGCGGGAACTGAAGCTTTCTTT
size: few; D: TRBD2; V: TRBV6-2/TRBV6-3; J: TRBJ2-3; CDR3: CASRGTLADRTDTQYF; DNA: TGTGCCAGCAGGGGGACTCTAGCGGACCGCACAGATACGCAGTATTTT
size: few; D: TRBD2; V: TRBV2; J: TRBJ2-5; CDR3: CASSEAWGGQETQYF; DNA: TGTGCCAGCAGTGAAGCGTGGGGGGGACAAGAGACCCAGTACTTC
size: few; D: TRBD1; V: TRBV19; J: TRBJ2-7; CDR3: CASSAPGQGYLEQYF; DNA: TGTGCCAGTAGTGCACCGGGACAGGGTTATTTGGAGCAGTACTTC
size: .; D: .; V: TRBV28; J: TRBJ1-1; CDR3: CTSSFGTMNTEAFF; DNA: TGTACCAGCAGTTTTGGGACCATGAACACTGAAGCTTTCTTT
size: few; D: TRBD1; V: TRBV9; J: TRBJ2-7; CDR3: CASGQGANYEQYF; DNA: TGTGCCAGCGGGCAGGGGGCAAACTACGAGCAGTACTTC
size: .; D: .; V: TRBV28; J: TRBJ1-6; CDR3: CAAPGAGGSPLHF; DNA: TGTGCCGCGCCAGGGGCGGGGGGATCACCCCTCCACTTT